The 23 T cell receptor beta chains reported below all come from one sample, sequenced in a study of T cells in tuberculosis. Sorting used thawed, overnight-rested PBMC stained with anti-CD3, a viability dye and GMM-loaded CD1B tetramer. C32 glucose monomycolate from Rhodococcus equi was loaded onto the CD1B tetramers. The protocol was immunoSEQ multiplex PCR, while the TCRdb copy is restricted to in-frame clones and leaves out a portion. The sample holds about 88,000 clones, roughly 91% seen once. The sample comprised CD1b-GMM tetramer-negative cells sorted from PBMCs. The origin of the receptors is an adult woman with latent tuberculosis.

This clone was seen a handful of times. The chain couples TRBV5-6 to TRBJ1-3; 11 bases agree with TRBD1. Germline CDR1 is SGHDT and CDR2 is YYEEEE. Trimming removed 2 bases from V and 4 bases from J; junction bases left unmatched: 5. The CDR3 spans 16 residues. The CDR3 reads CASSLQGQGVGNTIYF. As DNA, the CDR3 is TGTGCCAGCAGCTTACAGGGACAGGGGGTCGGAAACACCATATATTTT.

The chain uses TRBV28 and TRBJ2-5; 10 bases are a match to TRBD2. V was clipped by 3 bases and J by 5 bases; unmatched bases: 6. This CDR3 comprises 15 residues. Germline CDR1 and CDR2: MDHEN and SYDVKM. CDR3 amino acids: CASSFRASGGETQYF. In DNA form, the CDR3 reads TGTGCCAGCAGTTTTAGGGCTAGCGGGGGTGAGACCCAGTACTTC.

The chain uses TRBV19 and TRBJ2-3, with 8 bases that match TRBD1. The V and J ends lost 7 bases and 6 bases, in that order; junction bases with no gene match: 12. Germline V gene data show CDR1 as LNHDA and CDR2 as SQIVND (reference sequence). The CDR3 runs 15 residues. The CDR3 spells CASTATGAVMDTQYF. CDR3 DNA: TGTGCCAGTACTGCGACAGGGGCAGTAATGGATACGCAGTATTTT.

This chain joins TRBV5-1 and TRBJ2-1; a weak D match, TRBD1 (5 bases). This CDR3 comprises 16 residues. Germline values: CDR1 SGHRS, CDR2 YFSETQ. Trimming pared 3 bases from V and 2 bases from J, leaving 15 bases between. The CDR3 loop reads CASSSRGQGTYNEQFF. The CDR3 nucleotides are TGCGCCAGCAGCTCGCGTGGGCAGGGCACCTACAATGAGCAGTTCTTC.

V gene TRBV27 combines with J gene TRBJ2-5; the match to TRBD2 covers 13 bases. Germline trimming cut 6 bases from V and 2 bases from J; bases unmatched to any gene: 6. Germline-derived CDR1 and CDR2 are MNHEY and SMNVEV (reference sequence). The CDR3 is 16 amino acids. This CDR3 reads CASRRLAGGRQETQYF. The CDR3, as DNA: TGTGCCAGCAGAAGACTAGCGGGGGGAAGACAAGAGACCCAGTACTTC.

DNA for the CDR3: TGCGCCAGCAGCCAAGATCTGGGTCAGGGTCGCCATGGCTACACCTTC. Its translation: CASSQDLGQGRHGYTF. The V call is TRBV4-3, the J call TRBJ1-2; tentatively, D is TRBD1 (5 bases). V was clipped by 0 bases and J by 6 bases, with 17 bases between them. The CDR3 contains 16 residues. The germline V gene has CDR1 LGHNA and CDR2 YSLEER.

The chain uses TRBV6-5 and TRBJ1-6; 9 bases line up with TRBD1. CDR3 length equals 14 residues. CDR1 is MNHEY and CDR2 is SVGAGI in the germline V gene. The ends lost 5 bases at V and 8 bases at J; junction bases unmatched: 4. The CDR3 DNA sequence: TGTGCCAGCAGTGAAACAGGGGGCCATTCACCCCTCCACTTT. The encoded protein is CASSETGGHSPLHF.

Remarks on this clone: One end of the junction is discordant with germline, which a read error may explain. The genes are TRBV6-1 and TRBJ2-7; TRBD1 matches 8 bases. Germline CDR1 MNHNS, CDR2 SASEGT. This CDR3 contains 16 residues. The CDR3 nucleotides read TGTGCCATCAGTGAGCTGGGACAGGACAACTCCTACGAGCAGTACTTC. Translation: CAISELGQDNSYEQYF.

This clone was seen only once. The CDR3 spells CAIPGGGSYNEQFF. The CDR3 coding sequence is TGTGCCATACCCGGCGGGGGCTCCTACAATGAGCAGTTCTTC. The V and J genes are TRBV21-1 and TRBJ2-1; TRBD2, the D gene given by the table, was not confirmed from the DNA. TRBV21-1 is a documented pseudogene. CDR3 length equals 14 residues.

With respect to this clone: A junction boundary mismatches the germline segment, possibly from a read error. In nucleotides, the CDR3 is TGTGCTAGCAGCTTAACCGGGGGGGCAGGCGATACGCAGTATTTT. It yields the protein CASSLTGGAGDTQYF. V is TRBV7-7 and J is TRBJ2-3, with 8 bases that match TRBD2. The CDR3 spans 15 residues. Germline V lookup: CDR1 SSHAT, CDR2 FNYEAQ (reference sequence). Based on the CDR3 plus reference TRBV7-7 and TRBJ2-3, the full variable domain is GAGVSQSPRYKVTKRGQDVTLRCDPISSHATLYWYQQALGQGPEFLTYFNYEAQPDKSGLPSDRFSAERPEGSISTLTIQRTEQRDSAMYRCASSLTGGAGDTQYFGPGTRLTVL.

The CDR3 loop is CASSLRGGETQYF. The CDR3 DNA reads as TGTGCCAGCAGCTTACGGGGGGGTGAGACCCAGTACTTC. V is TRBV7-3 and J is TRBJ2-5; 8 bases map to TRBD2. Germline CDR1 is SGHTA and CDR2 is FQGTGA. This CDR3 is 13 amino acids long. Trimming took 2 bases from V and 5 from J; bases not matched to a gene: 1. Full variable domain (missing parts from reference TRBV7-3 and TRBJ2-5): GAGVSQTPSNKVTEKGKYVELRCDPISGHTALYWYRQSLGQGPEFLIYFQGTGAADDSGLPNDRFFAVRPEGSVSTLKIQRTERGDSAVYLCASSLRGGETQYFGPGTRLLVL.

This clone was counted a few times. The V call is TRBV5-6, the J call TRBJ2-1; D unresolved. Germline loops: CDR1 SGHDT, CDR2 YYEEEE. CDR3 length equals 13 residues. V lost 0 bases to trimming and J lost 3 bases, with 4 bases between them. For the CDR3, the DNA is TGTGCCAGCAGCTTGGGACACTACAATGAGCAGTTCTTC. Its protein product is CASSLGHYNEQFF. Filled out from reference TRBV5-6 and TRBJ2-1, the complete variable domain reads DAGVTQSPTHLIKTRGQQVTLRCSPKSGHDTVSWYQQALGQGPQFIFQYYEEEERQRGNFPDRFSGHQFPNYSSELNVNALLLGDSALYLCASSLGHYNEQFFGPGTRLTVL.

This rearrangement joins TRBV4-1 to TRBJ2-2, with a weak D call TRBD2 (6 bases). Between the trimmed V and J ends, which lost 1 base and 7 bases, there was a span of 19 bases. The CDR3 has 17 amino acids. Per the germline V gene, CDR1 is MGHRA and CDR2 is YSYEKL. The DNA for the CDR3 is TGCGCCAGCAGCCAAGGTAGAACGACCCCCGGGGGCGGGGAGCTGTTTTTT. Its translation is CASSQGRTTPGGGELFF.

The V call is TRBV11-2, the J call TRBJ2-5; TRBD1 matches at 7 bases. CDR1 is SGHAT, CDR2 FQNNGV, per germline. The length of the CDR3 is 13 residues. Germline trimming cut 5 bases from V and 7 bases from J; bases unmatched to any gene: 7. In DNA, the CDR3 is TGTGCCAGCAGCCTGGGGACAGTCGGGACCCAGTACTTC. Amino acid sequence: CASSLGTVGTQYF.

The rearrangement joins TRBV5-6 to TRBJ2-2; 11 bases are shared with TRBD2. The CDR3 contains 17 residues. Germline CDR1 and CDR2: SGHDT and YYEEEE. V gave up 1 base and J gave up 1 base; unmatched junction bases: 3. CDR3 sequence: CASSLMGTSGNTGELFF. CDR3 sequence (DNA): TGTGCCAGCAGCTTGATGGGGACTAGCGGGAACACCGGGGAGCTGTTTTTT. The full variable domain, completed using reference TRBV5-6 and TRBJ2-2, is DAGVTQSPTHLIKTRGQQVTLRCSPKSGHDTVSWYQQALGQGPQFIFQYYEEEERQRGNFPDRFSGHQFPNYSSELNVNALLLGDSALYLCASSLMGTSGNTGELFFGEGSRLTVL.

The chain recombines TRBV6-5 with TRBJ1-2, with D possibly being TRBD1 (5 bases). The V and J ends lost 6 bases and 1 base respectively, with 12 bases between them. This CDR3 is 14 amino acids long. The germline CDR1 and CDR2 sequences are MNHEY and SVGAGI. DNA for the CDR3: TGTGCCAGCAGGAGACAGCCCTATAACTATGGCTACACCTTC. Encoded protein: CASRRQPYNYGYTF.

In its sample, this clone is medium-sized. The chain has TRBV18 and TRBJ2-7, with TRBD1 identical over 10 bases. The CDR3 runs 16 residues. Per germline, CDR1 KGHSH and CDR2 LQKENI. Trimming at V came to 4 bases and at J to 0 bases, leaving 6 bases not matched to a gene. The CDR3 DNA reads as TGTGCCAGCTCACGTTGGGACAGGGGAACCTCCTACGAGCAGTACGTC. It codes for CASSRWDRGTSYEQYV.

This clone was recorded only once. The rearrangement uses TRBV5-1 and TRBJ1-4, with 9 bases lining up with TRBD1. The V segment lost 0 bases and the J segment 7 bases; nucleotides outside the gene matches: 7. Germline CDR1 SGHRS, CDR2 YFSETQ. This CDR3 contains 16 residues. CDR3 residues: CASSLGTQGASEKLFF. The CDR3 nucleotides are TGCGCCAGCAGCTTGGGGACACAGGGGGCGAGTGAAAAACTGTTTTTT.

V is TRBV7-9 and J is TRBJ2-7; TRBD1 agrees at 7 bases. Trimming cost V 3 bases and J 5 bases; bases outside gene matches: 4. The CDR3 has 13 residues. Germline CDR1 is SEHNR and CDR2 is FQNEAQ (reference sequence). The CDR3 DNA reads as TGTGCCAGCAGCTTCTTACAGGGGAACGAGCAGTACTTC. This sequence encodes CASSFLQGNEQYF.

The V and J genes are TRBV30 and TRBJ1-5, with 7 bases matching TRBD1. J was trimmed by 1 base and V by 5 bases; bases with no gene match: 5. Germline V gene data show CDR1 as GTSNPN and CDR2 as SVGIG (reference sequence). This CDR3 comprises 14 residues. The CDR3 DNA reads TGTGCCTGGGCAGGGGGATGGAGCAATCAGCCCCAGCATTTT. Protein sequence: CAWAGGWSNQPQHF.

This chain connects TRBV11-3 to TRBJ2-2, with 9 positions matching TRBD2. Trimming took 5 bases from V and 6 from J; bases not matched to a gene: 13. From germline, CDR1 is SGHNT and CDR2 YENEEA. This CDR3 region has 17 residues. The CDR3 region has the DNA TGTGCCAGCAGCCCCGGTAGCGGGGGACGGTGGTCCGGGGAGCTGTTTTTT. It codes for CASSPGSGGRWSGELFF.

The chain is built from TRBV9 and TRBJ2-3, with 8 bases identical to TRBD2. V trimming: 0 bases; J trimming: 2 bases; junction bases outside the gene matches: 5. CDR3 length equals 16 residues. From germline, CDR1 is SGDLS and CDR2 YYNGEE. The CDR3 spells CASSVVAGGVTDTQYF. The CDR3, as DNA: TGTGCCAGCAGCGTAGTGGCGGGGGGTGTCACAGATACGCAGTATTTT.

The J gene is TRBJ2-5, the V gene TRBV9; a possible D gene is TRBD2 (5 bases). This CDR3 is 13 amino acids long. Germline V gives CDR1 SGDLS, CDR2 YYNGEE. Trimming shortened V by 0 bases and J by 5 bases, and 8 bases separated the two germline ends. In DNA, the CDR3 is TGTGCCAGCAGCGTAGGAGGGCTGGAGACCCAGTACTTC. Its translation is CASSVGGLETQYF. The full variable domain, completed using reference TRBV9 and TRBJ2-5, is DSGVTQTPKHLITATGQRVTLRCSPRSGDLSVYWYQQSLDQGLQFLIQYYNGEERAKGNILERFSAQQFPDLHSELNLSSLELGDSALYFCASSVGGLETQYFGPGTRLLVL.